One sample yielded the 23 T cell receptor beta chains listed below, sequenced in a study of blood T cell repertoires in COVID-19. Clones were read by immunoSEQ multiplex PCR, and TCRdb kept only the in-frame ones, dropping some. The table shows some 500,000 clones, with around nine tenths occurring only once. Sequencing was performed on PBMCs or T cells enriched from blood (not recorded which). The receptors originated from a woman aged 40 to 55 who had recovered from COVID-19.

The rearrangement links TRBV27 to TRBJ1-1; 7 bases align to TRBD1. This CDR3 region has 13 residues. The J segment lost 5 bases and the V segment lost 6 bases, leaving 6 bases of the junction unmatched. CDR1 is MNHEY, CDR2 SMNVEV, per germline (reference sequence). The CDR3 nucleotides read TGTGCCAGCAGCCTGACAGGGTTTACTGAAGCTTTCTTT. It codes for CASSLTGFTEAFF.

The chain uses TRBV28 and TRBJ2-1; the D gene is possibly TRBD2 (5 bases). The germline V and J ends were trimmed by 7 bases and 11 bases, with 12 bases remaining between them. CDR3 length: 11 amino acids. Germline lookup yields CDR1 MDHEN and CDR2 SYDVKM. Here the CDR3 DNA reads TGTGCCAGCAACCAGCGGCGGCAGCAGTTCTTC. Protein product: CASNQRRQQFF.

The CDR3 loop is CASSYADRYKNIQYF. CDR3 in DNA: TGTGCCAGCAGTTACGCGGACAGATACAAAAACATTCAGTACTTC. This chain connects TRBV6-2 or TRBV6-3 to TRBJ2-4, with D possibly matching TRBD1 (6 bases). The germline V gene encodes CDR1 MNHEY and CDR2 SVGEGT. V was clipped by 2 bases and J by 3 bases, with 11 bases between them. The CDR3 totals 15 residues.

The J gene is TRBJ1-2, the V gene TRBV29-1; D remains ambiguous. CDR1 is SQVTM, CDR2 ANQGSEA, per germline. This CDR3 has 12 amino acids. Trimming cost V 6 bases and J 7 bases, with 15 bases left between them. DNA for the CDR3: TGCAGCGTAAGGTCTATAACGGGTGGCTACACCTTC. Its protein product is CSVRSITGGYTF.

The chain combines TRBV27 with TRBJ2-1, with D unclear. The CDR3 extends over 14 amino acids. The germline V gene has CDR1 MNHEY and CDR2 SMNVEV (reference sequence). V was pared by 2 bases and J by 8 bases, with 13 bases between. The CDR3 DNA follows: TGTGCCAGCAGTTTAACTCCTTCATACGATGAGCAGTTCTTC. This encodes CASSLTPSYDEQFF.

This clone was counted a few times. The V gene is TRBV5-1, the J gene TRBJ2-7; no reliable D call. This CDR3 is built from 11 residues. Trimming removed 0 bases from V and 6 bases from J, with 4 bases in between. CDR1 and CDR2 (germline): SGHRS, YFSETQ. CDR3 sequence reads: CASSLALEQYF. In DNA, the CDR3 is TGCGCCAGCAGCTTGGCACTCGAGCAGTACTTC.

The rearrangement links TRBV19 to TRBJ2-1; D possibly corresponds to TRBD2 (5 bases). CDR1 is LNHDA, CDR2 SQIVND, per germline (reference sequence). Trimming took off 10 bases at V and 2 bases at J, with 18 bases between the two ends. The CDR3 has 15 amino acids. CDR3 DNA: TGTGCCACCCAGCTGGAGCCGGAGGCCTACAATGAGCAGTTCTTC. It yields the protein CATQLEPEAYNEQFF. The full variable domain, its missing parts supplied by reference TRBV19 and TRBJ2-1, is DGGITQSPKYLFRKEGQNVTLSCEQNLNHDAMYWYRQDPGQGLRLIYYSQIVNDFQKGDIAEGYSVSREKKESFPLTVTSAQKNPTAFYLCATQLEPEAYNEQFFGPGTRLTVL.

The chain recombines TRBV5-1 with TRBJ2-1, with D possibly being TRBD2 (5 bases). The CDR3 runs 15 residues. Trimming shortened V by 4 bases and J by 0 bases, and 11 bases separated the two germline ends. Germline lookup yields CDR1 SGHRS and CDR2 YFSETQ. CDR3 in amino acids: CASSDYPSSYNEQFF. DNA of the CDR3: TGCGCCAGCAGCGACTACCCGAGCTCCTACAATGAGCAGTTCTTC.

This chain joins TRBV3-1 (or the pseudogene TRBV3-2) and TRBJ1-2; TRBD1 agrees at 7 bases. The germline V gene has CDR1 LGHDT and CDR2 YNNKEL (reference sequence). This CDR3 contains 16 residues. Trimming removed 1 base from V and 5 bases from J; junction bases left unmatched: 10. The chain's CDR3 is CASSQVLDRYYYGYTF. CDR3 coding DNA: TGTGCCAGCAGCCAAGTTTTGGACAGGTACTATTATGGCTACACCTTC.

The chain is built from TRBV6-2 or TRBV6-3 and TRBJ1-6, with a possible D match to TRBD1 (6 bases). The CDR3 has 15 residues. The germline V and J ends were trimmed by 6 bases and 9 bases, with 18 bases remaining between them. Germline-derived CDR1 and CDR2 are MNHEY and SVGEGT. As DNA, the CDR3 is TGTGCCAGCAGCAACGAGGACAGTGTAGGTTCACCCCTCCACTTT. Protein sequence: CASSNEDSVGSPLHF.

The rearrangement joins TRBV25-1 to TRBJ1-4; 7 bases agree with TRBD1. The CDR3 runs 14 residues. Germline assignment: CDR1 MGHDK and CDR2 SYGVNS. V was clipped by 2 bases and J by 7 bases; unmatched bases: 4. CDR3 DNA sequence: TGTGCCAGCAGTGAACCGACAGGGCTTGAAAAACTGTTTTTT. The encoded protein is CASSEPTGLEKLFF. Full variable domain (rest looked up from reference TRBV25-1 and TRBJ1-4): EADIYQTPRYLVIGTGKKITLECSQTMGHDKMYWYQQDPGMELHLIHYSYGVNSTEKGDLSSESTVSRIRTEHFPLTLESARPSHTSQYLCASSEPTGLEKLFFGSGTQLSVL.

The J gene is TRBJ1-3, the V gene TRBV23-1; D perhaps matches TRBD1 (5 bases). TRBV23-1 is classed as an ORF, of uncertain function. The CDR3 totals 15 residues. V dropped 7 bases and J dropped 3 bases, with 16 bases sitting between them. The CDR3 nucleotides are TGCGCCAGCAAGGGCCCGCGGGGGGGTGGAAACACCATATATTTT. Its protein is CASKGPRGGGNTIYF.

V and J are TRBV18 and TRBJ1-4; D remains ambiguous. This CDR3 comprises 13 residues. The germline V and J ends were trimmed by 1 base and 5 bases, with 5 bases remaining between them. Germline V lookup: CDR1 KGHSH, CDR2 LQKENI. The CDR3 DNA follows: TGTGCCAGCTCACCACGCGGGAATGAAAAACTGTTTTTT. Its translation is CASSPRGNEKLFF.

The chain employs TRBV7-2 and TRBJ1-2; a possible D gene is TRBD1 (6 bases). The CDR3 sequence is 11 residues long. V gave up 5 bases and J gave up 7 bases, with 8 bases separating them. CDR1 is SGHTA and CDR2 is FQGNSA in the germline V gene. The CDR3 coding sequence is TGTGCCAGCAGCCCAGGGGTTGGCTACACCTTC. Translated, it gives CASSPGVGYTF. The whole variable domain, remainder taken from reference TRBV7-2 and TRBJ1-2, is GAGVSQSPSNKVTEKGKDVELRCDPISGHTALYWYRQSLGQGLEFLIYFQGNSAPDKSGLPSDRFSAERTGGSVSTLTIQRTQQEDSAVYLCASSPGVGYTFGSGTRLTVV.

In its sample, this clone was seen a few times. V usage is TRBV18 and J usage is TRBJ2-2; D unresolved. The CDR3 is made up of 14 amino acids. With 2 bases removed from V and 4 bases from J, the gap between germline ends came to 8 bases. The germline gives CDR1 KGHSH, CDR2 LQKENI. The CDR3 spells CASSPSWATGELFF. The DNA for the CDR3 is TGTGCCAGCTCACCATCTTGGGCCACCGGGGAGCTGTTTTTT.

This sequence joins TRBV9 and TRBJ2-2; 7 bases are shared with TRBD1. CDR3 length: 15 amino acids. Trimming at V came to 4 bases and at J to 2 bases, leaving 5 bases not matched to a gene. Germline lookup yields CDR1 SGDLS and CDR2 YYNGEE. CDR3 region: CASSSTGTNTGELFF. CDR3 in DNA: TGTGCCAGCAGCTCGACAGGGACAAACACCGGGGAGCTGTTTTTT.

CDR3: CASSQDHLGQGAYNEQFF. CDR3 coding DNA: TGTGCCAGCAGCCAAGACCACCTGGGACAGGGGGCTTACAATGAGCAGTTCTTC. V and J are TRBV14 and TRBJ2-1; 12 bases map to TRBD1. V was clipped by 0 bases and J by 4 bases; unmatched bases: 7. Germline CDR1 reads SGHDN; CDR2 reads FVKESK. This CDR3 has 18 amino acids.

This chain connects TRBV27 to TRBJ1-5, with TRBD1 matching 7 bases. Germline loops: CDR1 MNHEY, CDR2 SMNVEV (reference sequence). J gave up 6 bases and V 5 bases, and 13 bases lay outside the gene matches. The CDR3 contains 16 residues. CDR3 protein: CASSPSAGQLTQPQHF. CDR3 coding DNA: TGTGCCAGCAGTCCTTCCGCGGGACAGCTAACTCAGCCCCAGCATTTT.

The chain employs TRBV29-1 and TRBJ1-1, with D perhaps TRBD1 (6 bases). This CDR3 is built from 12 residues. Germline CDR1 is SQVTM and CDR2 is ANQGSEA. CDR3 DNA: TGCAGTACCGCTCAATTGACAGGATGGGCTTTCTTT. It translates to CSTAQLTGWAFF.

V usage is TRBV29-1 and J usage is TRBJ2-1, with D tentatively TRBD1 (5 bases). Germline loops: CDR1 SQVTM, CDR2 ANQGSEA. There are 11 residues in the CDR3. V dropped 3 bases and J dropped 7 bases, with 7 bases sitting between them. CDR3 sequence reads: CSVDRVNEQFF. The CDR3 DNA reads as TGCAGCGTTGACAGGGTAAATGAGCAGTTCTTC.

The chain has TRBV21-1 and TRBJ2-7; TRBD2 is the table's D call and was not checked against the DNA. TRBV21-1 is tagged as a pseudogene. The CDR3 is 19 amino acids. The CDR3 bases are TGTGCCAGCAGCAAAGCGCGAGGGGGACTAGCGGGAGGGCCCTACGAGCAGTACTTC. Its translation: CASSKARGGLAGGPYEQYF.

The genes are TRBV2 and TRBJ2-7; a weak D match, TRBD1 (6 bases). The CDR3 spans 12 residues. CDR1 is SNHLY, CDR2 FYNNEI, per germline. The V end lost 3 bases, the J end lost 3 bases, and 6 bases lay between the germline ends. CDR3 sequence (DNA): TGTGCCAGCAGTGACAGGGGCTACGAGCAGTACTTC. Translating it yields CASSDRGYEQYF.

The chain uses TRBV19 and TRBJ2-1; D unresolved. This CDR3 is built from 15 residues. V lost 5 bases, J lost 0 bases, and 11 bases lay in between. The germline gives CDR1 LNHDA, CDR2 SQIVND (reference sequence). The CDR3 DNA reads TGTGCCAGTAGTTCGGGTTTAAGCTCCTACAATGAGCAGTTCTTC. It is translated as CASSSGLSSYNEQFF.